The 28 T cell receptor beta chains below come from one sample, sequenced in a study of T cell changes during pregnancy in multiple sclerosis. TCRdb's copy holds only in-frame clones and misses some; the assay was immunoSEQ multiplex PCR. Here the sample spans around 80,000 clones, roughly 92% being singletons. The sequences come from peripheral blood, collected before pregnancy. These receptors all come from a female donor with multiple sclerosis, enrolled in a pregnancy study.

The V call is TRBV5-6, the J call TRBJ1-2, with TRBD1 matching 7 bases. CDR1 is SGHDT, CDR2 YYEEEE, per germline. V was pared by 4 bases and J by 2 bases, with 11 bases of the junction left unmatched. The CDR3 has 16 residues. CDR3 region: CASSLIPTGVNYGYTF. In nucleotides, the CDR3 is TGTGCCAGCAGCCTAATACCAACAGGGGTGAACTATGGCTACACCTTC.

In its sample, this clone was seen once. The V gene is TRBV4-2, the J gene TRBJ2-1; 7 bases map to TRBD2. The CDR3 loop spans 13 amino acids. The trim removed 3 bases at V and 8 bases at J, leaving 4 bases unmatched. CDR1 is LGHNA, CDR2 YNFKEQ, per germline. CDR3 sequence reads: CASSQGAGYEQFF. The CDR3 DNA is TGTGCCAGCAGCCAGGGAGCGGGATATGAGCAGTTCTTC.

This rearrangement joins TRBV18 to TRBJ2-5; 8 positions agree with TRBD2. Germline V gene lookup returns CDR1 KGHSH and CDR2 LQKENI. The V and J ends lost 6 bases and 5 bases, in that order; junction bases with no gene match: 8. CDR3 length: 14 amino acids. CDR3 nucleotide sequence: TGTGCCAGCTCCCGCGGACTAGCCCCTGAGACCCAGTACTTC. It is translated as CASSRGLAPETQYF.

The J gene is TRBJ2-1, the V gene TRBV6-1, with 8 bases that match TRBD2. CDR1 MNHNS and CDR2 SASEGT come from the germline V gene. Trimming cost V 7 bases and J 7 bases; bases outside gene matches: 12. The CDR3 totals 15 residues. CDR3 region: CASKKGLAGLNEQFF. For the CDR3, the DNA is TGTGCCAGCAAGAAAGGGCTAGCGGGTTTGAATGAGCAGTTCTTC.

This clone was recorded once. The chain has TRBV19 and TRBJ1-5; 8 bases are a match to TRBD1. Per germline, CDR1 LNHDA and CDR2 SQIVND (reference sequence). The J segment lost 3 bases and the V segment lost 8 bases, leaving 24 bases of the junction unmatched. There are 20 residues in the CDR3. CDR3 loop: CASSKKALRQGTGINQPQHF. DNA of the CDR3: TGTGCCAGTTCCAAAAAGGCCCTCCGACAGGGGACAGGTATCAATCAGCCCCAGCATTTT.

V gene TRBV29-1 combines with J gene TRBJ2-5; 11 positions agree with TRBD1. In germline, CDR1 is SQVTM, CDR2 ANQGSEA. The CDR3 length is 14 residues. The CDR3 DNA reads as TGCAGTCATCTGGACAGGGGGCTAGGAGAGACCCAGTACTTC. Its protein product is CSHLDRGLGETQYF.

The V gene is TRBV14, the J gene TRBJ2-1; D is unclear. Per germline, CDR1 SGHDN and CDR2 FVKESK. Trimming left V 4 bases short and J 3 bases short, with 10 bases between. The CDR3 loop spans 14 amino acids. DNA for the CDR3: TGTGCCAGCAGCCCCTGGTCCTACTACAATGAGCAGTTCTTC. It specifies CASSPWSYYNEQFF.

The CDR3: CAWTPGQTPRVTQYF. As DNA, the CDR3 is TGTGCCTGGACCCCGGGACAGACTCCAAGGGTCACCCAGTACTTC. The chain combines TRBV30 with TRBJ2-5; the match to TRBD1 covers 7 bases. V dropped 4 bases and J dropped 8; count of bases not matched to a gene: 16. The CDR3 extends over 15 amino acids. Germline V CDR1 and CDR2: GTSNPN, SVGIG (reference sequence).

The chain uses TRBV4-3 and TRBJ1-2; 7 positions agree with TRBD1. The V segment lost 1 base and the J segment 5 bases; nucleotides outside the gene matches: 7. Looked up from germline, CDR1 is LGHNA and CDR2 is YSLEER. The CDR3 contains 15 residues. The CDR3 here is CASSQADRALYGYTF. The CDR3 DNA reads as TGCGCCAGCAGCCAAGCCGACAGGGCCTTATATGGCTACACCTTC.

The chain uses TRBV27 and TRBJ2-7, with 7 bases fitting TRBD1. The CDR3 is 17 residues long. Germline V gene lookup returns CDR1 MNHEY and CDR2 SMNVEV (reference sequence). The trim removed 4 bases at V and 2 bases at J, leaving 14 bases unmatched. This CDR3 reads CASSSKSGTVLTYEQYF. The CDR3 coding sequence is TGTGCCAGCAGTTCCAAATCCGGGACAGTCCTAACCTACGAGCAGTACTTC.

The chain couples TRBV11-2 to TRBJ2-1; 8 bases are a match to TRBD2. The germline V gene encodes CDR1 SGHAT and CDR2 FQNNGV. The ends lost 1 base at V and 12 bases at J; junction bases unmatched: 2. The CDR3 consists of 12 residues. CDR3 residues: CASSLVRGGQFF. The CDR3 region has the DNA TGTGCCAGCAGCTTAGTACGGGGGGGGCAGTTCTTC.

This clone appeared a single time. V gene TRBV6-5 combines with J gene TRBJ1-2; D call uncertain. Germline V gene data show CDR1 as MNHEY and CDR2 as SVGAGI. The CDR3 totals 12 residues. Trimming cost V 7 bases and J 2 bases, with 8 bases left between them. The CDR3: CASNDGNYGYTF. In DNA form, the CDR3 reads TGTGCCAGCAATGACGGGAACTATGGCTACACCTTC.

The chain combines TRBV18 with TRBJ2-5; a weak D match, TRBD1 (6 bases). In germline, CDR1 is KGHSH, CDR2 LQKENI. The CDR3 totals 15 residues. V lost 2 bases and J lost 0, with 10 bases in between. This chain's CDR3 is CASSPIQGNQETQYF. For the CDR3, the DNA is TGTGCCAGCTCACCAATACAGGGCAACCAAGAGACCCAGTACTTC.

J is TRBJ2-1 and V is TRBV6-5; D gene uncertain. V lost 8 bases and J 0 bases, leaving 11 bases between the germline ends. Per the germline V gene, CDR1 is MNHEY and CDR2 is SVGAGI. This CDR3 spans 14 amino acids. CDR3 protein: CASHDSSSYNEQFF. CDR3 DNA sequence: TGTGCCAGCCACGACTCGAGCTCCTACAATGAGCAGTTCTTC.

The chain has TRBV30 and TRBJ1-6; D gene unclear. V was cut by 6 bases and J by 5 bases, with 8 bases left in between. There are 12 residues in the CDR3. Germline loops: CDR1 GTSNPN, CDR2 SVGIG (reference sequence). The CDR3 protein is CACQDNNSPLHF. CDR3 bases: TGTGCCTGCCAGGATAATAATTCACCCCTCCACTTT.

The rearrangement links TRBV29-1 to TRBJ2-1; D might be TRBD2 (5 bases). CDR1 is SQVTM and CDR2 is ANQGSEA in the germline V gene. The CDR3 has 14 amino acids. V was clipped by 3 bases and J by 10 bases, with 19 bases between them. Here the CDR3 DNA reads TGCAGCGTTGACGTCTCTTCTCGGGGTTGGGAGCAGTTCTTC. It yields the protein CSVDVSSRGWEQFF.

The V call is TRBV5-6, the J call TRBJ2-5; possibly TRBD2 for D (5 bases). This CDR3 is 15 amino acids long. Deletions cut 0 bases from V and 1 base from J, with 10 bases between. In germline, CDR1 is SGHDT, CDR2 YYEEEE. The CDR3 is CASSLASRGQETQYF. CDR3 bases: TGTGCCAGCAGCTTGGCTAGTCGGGGCCAAGAGACCCAGTACTTC. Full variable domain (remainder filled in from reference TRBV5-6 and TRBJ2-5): DAGVTQSPTHLIKTRGQQVTLRCSPKSGHDTVSWYQQALGQGPQFIFQYYEEEERQRGNFPDRFSGHQFPNYSSELNVNALLLGDSALYLCASSLASRGQETQYFGPGTRLLVL.

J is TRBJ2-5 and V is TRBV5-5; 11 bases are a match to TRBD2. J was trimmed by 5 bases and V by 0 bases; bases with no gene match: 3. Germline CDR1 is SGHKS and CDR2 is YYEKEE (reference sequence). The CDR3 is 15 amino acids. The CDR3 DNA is TGTGCCAGCAGCTTGGAGGGACTAGCGGCGGAGACCCAGTACTTC. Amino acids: CASSLEGLAAETQYF.

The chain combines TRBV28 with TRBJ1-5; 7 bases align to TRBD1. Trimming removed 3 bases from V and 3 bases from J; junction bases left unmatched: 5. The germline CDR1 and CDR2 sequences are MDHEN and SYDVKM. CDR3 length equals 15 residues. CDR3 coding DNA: TGTGCCAGCAGTTTTGACAGGGAGGTCAATCAGCCCCAGCATTTT. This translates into CASSFDREVNQPQHF.

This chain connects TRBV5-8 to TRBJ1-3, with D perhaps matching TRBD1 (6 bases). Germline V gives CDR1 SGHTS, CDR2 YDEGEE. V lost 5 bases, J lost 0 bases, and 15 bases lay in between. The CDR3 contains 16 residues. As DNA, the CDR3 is TGTGCCAGCAGGTTAAGAGGGGGTCCCTCTGGAAACACCATATATTTT. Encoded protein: CASRLRGGPSGNTIYF.

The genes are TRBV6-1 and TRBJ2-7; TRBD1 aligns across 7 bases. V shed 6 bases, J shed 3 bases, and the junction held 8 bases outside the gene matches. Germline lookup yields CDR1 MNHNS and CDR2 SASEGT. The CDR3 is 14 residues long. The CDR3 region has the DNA TGTGCCAGCAGCCCTTGGACAGGCAGCTACGAGCAGTACTTC. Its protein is CASSPWTGSYEQYF.

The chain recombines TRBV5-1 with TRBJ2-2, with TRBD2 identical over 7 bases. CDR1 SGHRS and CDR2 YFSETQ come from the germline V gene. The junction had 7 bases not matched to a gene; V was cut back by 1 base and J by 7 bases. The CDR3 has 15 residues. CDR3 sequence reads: CASSLTAGVGGELFF. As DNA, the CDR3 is TGCGCCAGCAGCTTGACGGCGGGAGTAGGCGGGGAGCTGTTTTTT.

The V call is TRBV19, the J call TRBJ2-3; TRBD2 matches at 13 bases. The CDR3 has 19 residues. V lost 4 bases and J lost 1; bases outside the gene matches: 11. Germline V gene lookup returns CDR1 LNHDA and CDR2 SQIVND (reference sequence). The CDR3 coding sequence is TGTGCCAGTAGTAGGACTAGCGGGGGACCTATTTCTCGCACAGATACGCAGTATTTT. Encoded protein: CASSRTSGGPISRTDTQYF.

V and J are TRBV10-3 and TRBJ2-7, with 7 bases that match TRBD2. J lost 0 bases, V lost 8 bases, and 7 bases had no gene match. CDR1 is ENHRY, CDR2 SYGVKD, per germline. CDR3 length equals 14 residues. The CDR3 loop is CAIGGGRNSYEQYF. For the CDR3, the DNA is TGTGCCATCGGGGGGGGACGGAACTCCTACGAGCAGTACTTC.

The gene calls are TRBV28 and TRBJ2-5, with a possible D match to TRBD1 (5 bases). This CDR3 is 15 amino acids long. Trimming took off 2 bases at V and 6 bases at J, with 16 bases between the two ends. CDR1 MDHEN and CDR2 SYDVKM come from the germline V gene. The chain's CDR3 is CASSLPWQGGKTQYF. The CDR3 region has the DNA TGTGCCAGCAGTTTACCCTGGCAGGGCGGAAAGACCCAGTACTTC.

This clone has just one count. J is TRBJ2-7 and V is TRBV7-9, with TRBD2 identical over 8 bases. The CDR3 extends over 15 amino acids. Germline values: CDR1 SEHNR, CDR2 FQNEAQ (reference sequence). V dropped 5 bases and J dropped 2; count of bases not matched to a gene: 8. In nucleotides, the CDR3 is TGTGCCAGCAGCCTGCTGACGGGAGGGGCCTACGAGCAGTACTTC. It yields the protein CASSLLTGGAYEQYF.

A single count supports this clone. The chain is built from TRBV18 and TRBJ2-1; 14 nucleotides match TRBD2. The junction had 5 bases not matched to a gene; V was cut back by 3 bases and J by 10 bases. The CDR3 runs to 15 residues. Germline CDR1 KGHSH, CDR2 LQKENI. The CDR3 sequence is CASSPGLAGVKEQFF. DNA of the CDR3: TGTGCCAGCTCACCGGGACTAGCGGGAGTTAAGGAGCAGTTCTTC.

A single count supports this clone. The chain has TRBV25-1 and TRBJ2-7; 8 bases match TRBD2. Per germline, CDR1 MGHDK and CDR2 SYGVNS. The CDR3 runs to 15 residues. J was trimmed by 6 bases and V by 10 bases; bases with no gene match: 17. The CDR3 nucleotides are TGTGCCACCCGACATACTAGCGGAACGGGGGGCGAGCAGTACTTC. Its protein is CATRHTSGTGGEQYF.